This T cell receptor beta chain was identified during a study of cytomegalovirus exposure and HLA in healthy donors. The study, taken as a whole, reports: Sequencing depth roughly uniform across donors was assumed in presence/absence analyses. Cytomegalovirus association was listed for around 170 TCR beta chains. Reportedly, diagnosis of cytomegalovirus status by the classifier showed high specificity and sensitivity. Analysis was performed later, and it showed HLA-associated TCR beta chains to be more clonally expanded than equally common others.

Trimming pared 0 bases from V and 0 bases from J, leaving 11 bases between. CDR3 length: 16 residues. Germline V gene sequence: CDR1 SGHNT, CDR2 YYREEE (reference sequence). The PCR employed 60 Vbeta primers together with 13 Jbeta primers. Profiling relied on immunoSEQ multiplex PCR, and the TCRdb table lists in-frame clones only, not all of them. The repertoire consists of roughly 230,000 clones, with about nine tenths occurring once and the leading ten covering about 1.7%. This clone occurred once. Its antigen is unknown. The clonotype originates from a girl aged 2-10 years in good health and CMV-seronegative. Sequencing was performed on PBMCs. The chain carries TRBV5-4 and TRBJ2-3; no firm D call. DNA for the CDR3: TGTGCCAGCAGCTTGGGTGCGCTACCCAGCACAGATACGCAGTATTTT. It is translated as CASSLGALPSTDTQYF.